This T cell receptor (beta chain) is from a study of human T cells and chemical hapten exposure. General study points: Donors' alopecia may make their immune response differ from healthy people's.

Specified time point: pre-sensitization, week 0. The treatment: therapeutic diphenylcyclopropenone sensitization with weekly scalp DPC. Trimming pared 0 bases from V and 4 bases from J, leaving 6 bases between. This CDR3 is built from 12 residues. Germline assignment: CDR1 DFQATT and CDR2 SNEGSKA (reference sequence). This clonotype was detected ten times or more. Antigen unknown. TCRdb redid the calling of the RACE reads with MiXCR, one entry per CDR3 protein. The data show some 74,000 distinct CDR3 sequences, with about 14% seen just once and approximately 4.6% held by the top ten. Sequenced here: whole blood, sampled in connection with sensitization to the hapten diphenylcyclopropenone (DPC). The source of this sequence is a woman aged 50 to 60 with alopecia areata. Some clones in this sample may be carry-over from other donors' samples. The chain employs TRBV20-1 and TRBJ1-2; no clear D. CDR3 sequence: CSAREGSYGYTF. The CDR3 DNA reads as TGCAGTGCTAGAGAAGGGAGCTATGGCTACACCTTC.